This T cell receptor (beta chain) was observed in a study of cytomegalovirus exposure and HLA in healthy donors. Across the study: Unique TCRs from HLA-typed donors, 70 million to 100 million of them, were held in an early data release.

Researchers ran the PCR with 60 Vbeta and 13 Jbeta primers. The assay was immunoSEQ multiplex PCR, and TCRdb's table has in-frame clones only and misses some. The sample lists 85,000 to 100,000 clones; 75% to 85% were seen once. The study, taken as a whole, reports: Judged likely to be a sequencing artifact was a cluster of highly shared sequence variants. HLA allele associations emerged for roughly 16,000 TCR beta sequences in a later analysis, at 0.05 false discovery rate. The availability of immune exposure information extended only to CMV serostatus.

In regard to this clone: What it recognizes is unknown.

This TCR came from a male donor in good health and CMV-seropositive. The source material was PBMCs.

In nucleotides, the CDR3 is TGCGCCAGCAGCACCGGGACACTACCCCTCCACTTT. It specifies CASSTGTLPLHF. The rearrangement joins TRBV5-1 to TRBJ1-6; tentative D call: TRBD1 (6 bases). The CDR3 has 12 amino acids. The germline V gene has CDR1 SGHRS and CDR2 YFSETQ. The ends were cut back, 4 bases at V and 12 bases at J, with 11 bases in the middle.